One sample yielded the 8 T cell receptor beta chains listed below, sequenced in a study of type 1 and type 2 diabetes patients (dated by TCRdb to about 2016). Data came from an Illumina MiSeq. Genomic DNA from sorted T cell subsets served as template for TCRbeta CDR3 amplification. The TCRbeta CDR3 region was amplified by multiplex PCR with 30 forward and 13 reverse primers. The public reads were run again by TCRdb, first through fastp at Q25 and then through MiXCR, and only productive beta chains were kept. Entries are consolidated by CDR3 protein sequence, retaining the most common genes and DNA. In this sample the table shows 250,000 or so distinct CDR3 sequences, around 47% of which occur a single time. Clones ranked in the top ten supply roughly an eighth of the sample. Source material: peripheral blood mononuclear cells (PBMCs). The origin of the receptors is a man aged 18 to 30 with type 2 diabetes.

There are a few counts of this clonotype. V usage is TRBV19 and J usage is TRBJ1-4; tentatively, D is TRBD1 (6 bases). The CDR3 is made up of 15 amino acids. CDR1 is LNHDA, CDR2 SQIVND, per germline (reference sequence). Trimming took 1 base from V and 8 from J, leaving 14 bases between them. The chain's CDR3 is CASSIVGPRGEKLFF. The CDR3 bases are TGTGCCAGTAGTATAGTGGGCCCCAGGGGCGAAAAACTGTTTTTT.

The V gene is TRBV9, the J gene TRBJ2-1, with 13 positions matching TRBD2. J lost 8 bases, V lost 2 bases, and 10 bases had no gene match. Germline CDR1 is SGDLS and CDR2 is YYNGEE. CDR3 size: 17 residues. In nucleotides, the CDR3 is TGTGCCAGCAGCGTTGGACTAGCGGGGGCCCTGGCTTATGAGCAGTTCTTC. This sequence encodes CASSVGLAGALAYEQFF.

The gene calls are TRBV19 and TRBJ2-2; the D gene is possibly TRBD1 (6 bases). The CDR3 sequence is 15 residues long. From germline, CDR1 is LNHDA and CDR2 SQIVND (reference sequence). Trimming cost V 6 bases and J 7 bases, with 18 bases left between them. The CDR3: CASSLQGSDGGELFF. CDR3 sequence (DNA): TGTGCCAGTAGCCTTCAGGGGAGCGACGGCGGGGAGCTGTTTTTT.

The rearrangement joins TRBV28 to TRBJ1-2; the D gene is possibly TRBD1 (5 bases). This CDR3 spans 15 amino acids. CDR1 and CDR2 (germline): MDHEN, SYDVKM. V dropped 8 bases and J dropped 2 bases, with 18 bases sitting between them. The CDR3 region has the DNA TGTGCCAGCGGAATACCGGGCAGGGCGAACTATGGCTACACCTTC. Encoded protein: CASGIPGRANYGYTF.

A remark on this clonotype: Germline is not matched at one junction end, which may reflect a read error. For the CDR3, the DNA is TGTACCAGCAGTTTCAGGGGGCCAGGCACTGAAGCTTTCTTT. Amino acids: CTSSFRGPGTEAFF. The genes are TRBV28 and TRBJ1-1, with TRBD1 matching 8 bases. CDR1 and CDR2 (germline): MDHEN, SYDVKM. CDR3 size: 14 residues.

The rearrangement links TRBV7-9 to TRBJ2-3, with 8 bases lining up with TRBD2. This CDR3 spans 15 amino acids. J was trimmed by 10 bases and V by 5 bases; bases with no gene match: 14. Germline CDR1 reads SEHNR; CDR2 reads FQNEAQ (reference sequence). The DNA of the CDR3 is TGTGCCAGCAGCGATGGGGCTAGCGGGCCCAAAGCGCAGTATTTT. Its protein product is CASSDGASGPKAQYF. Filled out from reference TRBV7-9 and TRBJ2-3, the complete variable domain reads DTGVSQNPRHKITKRGQNVTFRCDPISEHNRLYWYRQTLGQGPEFLTYFQNEAQLEKSRLLSDRFSAERPKGSFSTLEIQRTEQGDSAMYLCASSDGASGPKAQYFGPGTRLTVL.

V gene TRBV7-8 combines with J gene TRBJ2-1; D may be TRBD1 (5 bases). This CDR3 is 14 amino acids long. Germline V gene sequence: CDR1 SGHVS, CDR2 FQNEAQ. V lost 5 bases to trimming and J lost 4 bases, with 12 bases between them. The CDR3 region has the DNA TGTGCCAGCAGCCAAGATTCAGGGTACAATGAGCAGTTCTTC. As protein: CASSQDSGYNEQFF.

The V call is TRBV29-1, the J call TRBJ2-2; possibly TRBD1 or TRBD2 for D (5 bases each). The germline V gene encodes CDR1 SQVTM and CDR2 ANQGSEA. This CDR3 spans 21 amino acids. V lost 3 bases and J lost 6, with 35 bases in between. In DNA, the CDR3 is TGCAGCGTTGAGGTGGGGGTAGGCAGGGTTTCCTCCTTGTCCGCCCCCGGGGAGCTGTTTTTT. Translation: CSVEVGVGRVSSLSAPGELFF.